One and the same sample provided the 31 T cell receptor beta chains below, sequenced in a study of control samples from healthy donors and cancer patients (dated by TCRdb to 2018 to 2020). The library relied on the immunoSEQ multiplex PCR assay. TCRdb holds this immuneACCESS table with in-frame rearrangements only. Some clones are missing; in checked studies, unresolved V genes explain under half, and the rest has no known cause. This sample has 98,000 or so clones in its table, and less than 90% of those were observed once. The leading ten clones occupy around 14% of the sample. The sequencing input was blood. The receptors here all came from an older woman in good health.

The chain carries TRBV18 and TRBJ2-7, with 8 bases matching TRBD1. The CDR3 runs 14 residues. V dropped 2 bases and J dropped 6; count of bases not matched to a gene: 6. Germline-derived CDR1 and CDR2 are KGHSH and LQKENI. The CDR3 is CASSPSQGASEQYF. The CDR3 bases are TGTGCCAGCTCACCATCCCAGGGGGCAAGCGAGCAGTACTTC.

CDR3 residues: CASSMGQGARDEKLFF. The DNA of the CDR3 is TGCGCCAGCAGCATGGGACAGGGGGCGCGGGATGAAAAACTGTTTTTT. The V gene is TRBV5-1, the J gene TRBJ1-4, with 12 bases lining up with TRBD1. Per the germline V gene, CDR1 is SGHRS and CDR2 is YFSETQ. This CDR3 has 16 residues. Germline trimming cut 4 bases from V and 6 bases from J; bases unmatched to any gene: 7. The full variable domain, its missing parts supplied by reference TRBV5-1 and TRBJ1-4, is KAGVTQTPRYLIKTRGQQVTLSCSPISGHRSVSWYQQTPGQGLQFLFEYFSETQRNKGNFPGRFSGRQFSNSRSEMNVSTLELGDSALYLCASSMGQGARDEKLFFGSGTQLSVL.

This chain joins TRBV6-6 and TRBJ1-2; D not certain. The ends were cut back, 5 bases at V and 2 bases at J, with 9 bases in the middle. Per germline, CDR1 MNHNY and CDR2 SVGAGI (reference sequence). The CDR3 contains 13 residues. DNA for the CDR3: TGTGCCAGCAGTACGACGGAGAACTATGGCTACACCTTC. Its protein is CASSTTENYGYTF.

This chain uses TRBV9 with TRBJ1-2; D is unclear. Germline CDR1 reads SGDLS; CDR2 reads YYNGEE. This CDR3 comprises 14 residues. Between the trimmed V and J ends, which lost 0 bases and 1 base, there was a span of 7 bases. CDR3 coding DNA: TGTGCCAGCAGCGTAGTCGATTTTAACTATGGCTACACCTTC. Amino acids: CASSVVDFNYGYTF.

The rearrangement links TRBV19 to TRBJ1-1, with 7 bases that match TRBD1. Per germline, CDR1 LNHDA and CDR2 SQIVND (reference sequence). After removal of 5 bases from V and 1 base from J, the junction contained 7 bases not matched to a gene. CDR3 size: 15 residues. Here the CDR3 reads CASSQETGRNTEAFF. The CDR3 DNA is TGTGCCAGTAGTCAAGAGACAGGGCGGAACACTGAAGCTTTCTTT.

The chain couples TRBV10-2 to TRBJ1-2; the match to TRBD1 covers 7 bases. The CDR3 extends over 13 amino acids. Per the germline V gene, CDR1 is WSHSY and CDR2 is SAAADI. J lost 4 bases, V lost 7 bases, and 6 bases had no gene match. CDR3 in amino acids: CASIPTGSYGYTF. As DNA, the CDR3 is TGCGCCAGCATTCCGACAGGGAGCTATGGCTACACCTTC.

A word on this clone: Other DNA sequences within the sample encode an identical CDR3. The chain joins TRBV3-1 (or the pseudogene TRBV3-2) to TRBJ2-7, with unresolved D. V lost 3 bases and J lost 0, with 6 bases in between. CDR3 length equals 13 residues. Germline CDR1 LGHDT, CDR2 YNNKEL (reference sequence). CDR3 residues: CASSQGFSYEQYF. The CDR3 region has the DNA TGTGCCAGCAGCCAGGGTTTCTCCTACGAGCAGTACTTC.

The chain is built from TRBV12-3 or TRBV12-4 and TRBJ1-5, with D hard to call. The CDR3 is made up of 12 amino acids. V lost 2 bases and J 7 bases, leaving 6 bases between the germline ends. The DNA of the CDR3 is TGTGCCAGCAGTTTAAATGACCAGCCCCAGCATTTT. Protein: CASSLNDQPQHF.

This chain uses TRBV15 with TRBJ2-1; TRBD2 aligns across 11 bases. Germline V CDR1 and CDR2: LNHNV, YYDKDF (reference sequence). V trimming: 0 bases; J trimming: 10 bases; junction bases outside the gene matches: 5. The CDR3 length is 15 residues. CDR3 nucleotide sequence: TGTGCCACCAGCAGAGATCCGCTAGCGGGAGGAGAGCAGTTCTTC. It yields the protein CATSRDPLAGGEQFF.

The chain joins TRBV11-2 to TRBJ2-1; 9 bases are a match to TRBD2. Germline V gives CDR1 SGHAT, CDR2 FQNNGV. The V and J ends lost 2 bases and 7 bases, in that order; junction bases with no gene match: 6. The CDR3 extends over 15 amino acids. The CDR3: CASSLPGLASNEQFF. CDR3 in DNA: TGTGCCAGCAGCTTACCGGGACTAGCTTCAAATGAGCAGTTCTTC.

This sequence joins TRBV5-1 and TRBJ2-1; 7 bases match TRBD2. The J segment lost 1 base and the V segment lost 5 bases, leaving 6 bases of the junction unmatched. This CDR3 spans 15 amino acids. Germline CDR1 and CDR2: SGHRS and YFSETQ. The CDR3 DNA reads TGCGCCAGCAGTATCGGGGGGAGTTCCTACAATGAGCAGTTCTTC. Protein: CASSIGGSSYNEQFF.

V usage is TRBV7-2 and J usage is TRBJ1-6, with TRBD1 as a possible D gene (5 bases). Germline V gene lookup returns CDR1 SGHTA and CDR2 FQGNSA. CDR3 size: 15 residues. Trimming left V 1 base short and J 7 bases short, with 11 bases between. The DNA of the CDR3 is TGTGCCAGCAGCTTAGATCAGGGTTGGAATTCACCCCTCCACTTT. Translating it yields CASSLDQGWNSPLHF.

The chain uses TRBV2 and TRBJ1-5, with TRBD1 matching 9 bases. The CDR3 sequence is 13 residues long. Germline CDR1 is SNHLY and CDR2 is FYNNEI. V lost 5 bases to trimming and J lost 7 bases; unmatched junction nucleotides: 3. CDR3 sequence reads: CASSRDRDQPQHF. The CDR3 DNA follows: TGTGCCAGCAGTAGGGACAGGGACCAGCCCCAGCATTTT.

The gene calls are TRBV15 and TRBJ1-5; D not certain. There are 17 residues in the CDR3. V was cut by 1 base and J by 0 bases, with 13 bases left in between. From germline, CDR1 is LNHNV and CDR2 YYDKDF (reference sequence). This chain's CDR3 is CATSRVGYSLSNQPQHF. The CDR3 nucleotides read TGTGCCACCAGCAGAGTCGGGTATTCTCTTAGCAATCAGCCCCAGCATTTT.

The rearrangement joins TRBV12-5 to TRBJ2-5; possibly TRBD2 for D (6 bases). The germline gives CDR1 LGHNT, CDR2 FRNRAP. V lost 7 bases to trimming and J lost 1 base, with 16 bases between them. The CDR3 length is 15 residues. The CDR3 sequence is CASAPLGTSQETQYF. In DNA, the CDR3 is TGTGCTAGTGCCCCCCTCGGGACTTCCCAAGAGACCCAGTACTTC. The full variable domain, rest sourced from reference TRBV12-5 and TRBJ2-5, is DARVTQTPRHKVTEMGQEVTMRCQPILGHNTVFWYRQTMMQGLELLAYFRNRAPLDDSGMPKDRFSAEMPDATLATLKIQPSEPRDSAVYFCASAPLGTSQETQYFGPGTRLLVL.

The chain carries TRBV9 and TRBJ2-3; 13 bases align to TRBD2. Germline CDR1 is SGDLS and CDR2 is YYNGEE. Losses at the gene ends were 4 bases for V and 5 bases for J; bases not matched to a gene: 7. The length of the CDR3 is 16 residues. The CDR3 is CASSPTSGGALDTQYF. CDR3 in DNA: TGTGCCAGCAGCCCTACTAGCGGGGGGGCCTTAGATACGCAGTATTTT.

The J gene is TRBJ1-5, the V gene TRBV12-5; 10 bases are a match to TRBD1. V dropped 5 bases and J dropped 9; count of bases not matched to a gene: 7. Germline assignment: CDR1 LGHNT and CDR2 FRNRAP. The CDR3 extends over 14 amino acids. The chain's CDR3 is CASGTRTGGGPQHF. DNA for the CDR3: TGTGCTAGTGGTACCAGGACAGGGGGTGGGCCCCAGCATTTT.

A single count supports this clone. The rearrangement links TRBV11-2 to TRBJ1-2; 7 bases agree with TRBD1. The J segment lost 3 bases and the V segment lost 5 bases, leaving 12 bases of the junction unmatched. The germline V gene has CDR1 SGHAT and CDR2 FQNNGV. The CDR3 sequence is 16 residues long. The CDR3 reads CASSPVSYRGHYGYTF. The DNA for the CDR3 is TGTGCCAGCAGCCCAGTATCTTACAGGGGACACTATGGCTACACCTTC.

The chain is built from TRBV6-2 or TRBV6-3 and TRBJ2-1; D uncertain. The germline gives CDR1 MNHEY, CDR2 SVGEGT. V dropped 0 bases and J dropped 9 bases, with 12 bases sitting between them. CDR3 length equals 14 residues. CDR3: CASSYSGHSSEQFF. The CDR3 DNA reads TGTGCCAGCAGTTACTCCGGCCACTCTAGTGAGCAGTTCTTC.

The chain is built from TRBV7-9 and TRBJ1-6; D is ambiguous. CDR3 length equals 12 residues. Trimming pared 5 bases from V and 10 bases from J, leaving 9 bases between. The V gene's germline CDR1 is SEHNR and CDR2 FQNEAQ (reference sequence). CDR3 bases: TGTGCCAGCAGCCTAACTGAGTCACCCCTCCACTTT. Translated: CASSLTESPLHF. The full variable domain, its missing parts supplied by reference TRBV7-9 and TRBJ1-6, is DTGVSQNPRHKITKRGQNVTFRCDPISEHNRLYWYRQTLGQGPEFLTYFQNEAQLEKSRLLSDRFSAERPKGSFSTLEIQRTEQGDSAMYLCASSLTESPLHFGNGTRLTVT.

J is TRBJ1-1 and V is TRBV6-5; D gene ambiguous. From germline, CDR1 is MNHEY and CDR2 SVGAGI. Trimming stripped 4 bases from V and 11 bases from J, with 14 bases between. The CDR3 covers 12 residues. The CDR3 DNA sequence: TGTGCCAGCAGTTCTGCCCTTGGGAATGCTTTCTTT. Its protein is CASSSALGNAFF.

This sequence joins TRBV29-1 and TRBJ1-5; no reliable D call. Germline V gene data show CDR1 as SQVTM and CDR2 as ANQGSEA. V was cut by 5 bases and J by 1 base, with 9 bases left in between. This CDR3 contains 13 residues. The CDR3 DNA reads as TGCAGCGTTTGGGGTGGGAGCAATCAGCCCCAGCATTTT. Translated: CSVWGGSNQPQHF. Based on the CDR3 plus reference TRBV29-1 and TRBJ1-5, the full variable domain is SAVISQKPSRDICQRGTSLTIQCQVDSQVTMMFWYRQQPGQSLTLIATANQGSEATYESGFVIDKFPISRPNLTFSTLTVSNMSPEDSSIYLCSVWGGSNQPQHFGDGTRLSIL.

The V call is TRBV19, the J call TRBJ2-1; 7 bases match TRBD2. Germline CDR1 LNHDA, CDR2 SQIVND (reference sequence). With 10 bases clipped from V and 6 bases from J, the junction kept 15 bases outside the gene matches. The CDR3 consists of 15 residues. The CDR3 DNA reads as TGTGCCACATCATCGTTAACGGGAGGTCGCAATGAGCAGTTCTTC. This translates into CATSSLTGGRNEQFF.

The chain has TRBV19 and TRBJ2-2; D gene uncertain. Germline V gene data show CDR1 as LNHDA and CDR2 as SQIVND (reference sequence). Trimming removed 3 bases at V and 4 bases at J, with 9 bases between. The CDR3 has 14 residues. The CDR3 nucleotides are TGTGCCAGTAGTATCGGTCGACCCACCGGGGAGCTGTTTTTT. Translating gives CASSIGRPTGELFF. The full variable domain, with the rest looked up from reference TRBV19 and TRBJ2-2, is DGGITQSPKYLFRKEGQNVTLSCEQNLNHDAMYWYRQDPGQGLRLIYYSQIVNDFQKGDIAEGYSVSREKKESFPLTVTSAQKNPTAFYLCASSIGRPTGELFFGEGSRLTVL.

CDR3 sequence (DNA): TGTGCCAGCACGGCGGGACGGCACTACAATGAGCAGTTCTTC. Protein: CASTAGRHYNEQFF. The gene calls are TRBV6-5 and TRBJ2-1, with D tentatively TRBD2 (6 bases). CDR3 size: 14 residues. In germline, CDR1 is MNHEY, CDR2 SVGAGI. Deletions cut 7 bases from V and 3 bases from J, with 13 bases between.

This clone showed up just once. The V gene is TRBV6-2 or TRBV6-3, the J gene TRBJ1-6; D is perhaps TRBD1 (6 bases). The CDR3 has 16 amino acids. V was trimmed by 5 bases and J by 4 bases, leaving 15 bases between them. Germline V lookup: CDR1 MNHEY, CDR2 SVGEGT. The CDR3 region is CASSRTADVYNSPLHF. CDR3 DNA sequence: TGTGCCAGCAGTCGGACAGCCGACGTATATAATTCACCCCTCCACTTT.

This clone was detected once. V gene TRBV18 combines with J gene TRBJ1-1; TRBD1 might be the D (6 bases). Looked up from germline, CDR1 is KGHSH and CDR2 is LQKENI. CDR3 size: 16 residues. V was shortened by 2 bases and J by 0 bases, with 13 bases between the two germline ends. In DNA, the CDR3 is TGTGCCAGCTCACCAGGGGGCGCGCATTTGAACACTGAAGCTTTCTTT. Translated, it gives CASSPGGAHLNTEAFF.

CDR3 nucleotides: TGTGCCAGCAGCTTAGCCCGGGACGTGGGGTATGGCTACACCTTC. Its protein is CASSLARDVGYGYTF. This chain links TRBV11-1 with TRBJ1-2, with D possibly being TRBD1 (5 bases). The germline CDR1 and CDR2 sequences are SGHAT and FQDESV (reference sequence). The V gene lost 0 bases and the J gene lost 5 bases, with 13 bases spanning the gap. This CDR3 comprises 15 residues. The full variable domain, in which reference TRBV11-1 and TRBJ1-2 provide the parts outside the CDR3, is EAEVAQSPRYKITEKSQAVAFWCDPISGHATLYWYRQILGQGPELLVQFQDESVVDDSQLPKDRFSAERLKGVDSTLKIQPAELGDSAMYLCASSLARDVGYGYTFGSGTRLTVV.

The V gene is TRBV19, the J gene TRBJ2-1; no definite D call. The CDR3 length is 12 residues. V dropped 8 bases and J dropped 6 bases, with 11 bases sitting between them. In germline, CDR1 is LNHDA, CDR2 SQIVND (reference sequence). CDR3: CASSRLPNEQFF. The CDR3, as DNA: TGTGCCAGTTCAAGGCTCCCCAATGAGCAGTTCTTC. The full variable domain, in which reference TRBV19 and TRBJ2-1 provide the parts outside the CDR3, is DGGITQSPKYLFRKEGQNVTLSCEQNLNHDAMYWYRQDPGQGLRLIYYSQIVNDFQKGDIAEGYSVSREKKESFPLTVTSAQKNPTAFYLCASSRLPNEQFFGPGTRLTVL.

The chain joins TRBV29-1 to TRBJ2-7, with TRBD2 as a possible D gene (5 bases). This CDR3 contains 12 residues. With 3 bases removed from V and 5 bases from J, the gap between germline ends came to 11 bases. The germline V gene encodes CDR1 SQVTM and CDR2 ANQGSEA. CDR3 coding DNA: TGCAGCGTTGATGGAGGTGGTGACGAGCAGTACTTC. Translation gives CSVDGGGDEQYF.

The chain combines TRBV3-1 (or the pseudogene TRBV3-2) with TRBJ1-1; 7 bases are a match to TRBD1. Trimming took 10 bases from V and 0 from J; bases not matched to a gene: 8. The CDR3 is 14 amino acids. The V gene's germline CDR1 is LGHDT and CDR2 YNNKEL (reference sequence). CDR3 loop: CATSKGQMNTEAFF. CDR3 nucleotides: TGTGCCACCTCAAAGGGACAGATGAACACTGAAGCTTTCTTT.